A single sample gave rise to the 6 T cell receptor beta chains below, sequenced in a study of T cell responses to AZD1222 COVID-19 vaccine. Produced via immunoSEQ multiplex PCR; TCRdb's table is partial and in-frame only. The sample records around 76,000 clones, 84% being singletons. The starting material was peripheral blood, obtained on day 0 of AZD1222 vaccination. Receptors originate from an adult in good health.

This rearrangement joins TRBV27 to TRBJ2-6, with D hard to call. Germline CDR1 and CDR2: MNHEY and SMNVEV (reference sequence). This CDR3 is built from 15 residues. The ends were cut back, 3 bases at V and 0 bases at J, with 6 bases in the middle. The CDR3: CASSFGRSGANVLTF. In nucleotides, the CDR3 is TGTGCCAGCAGTTTTGGACGCTCTGGGGCCAACGTCCTGACTTTC.

The V call is TRBV7-3, the J call TRBJ1-3, with 9 bases identical to TRBD1. The CDR3 loop spans 14 amino acids. The germline V gene encodes CDR1 SGHTA and CDR2 FQGTGA. V was pared by 6 bases and J by 8 bases, with 8 bases of the junction left unmatched. The CDR3 DNA reads TGTGCCAGCAGTTTTACAGGGGGCGAAGACACCATATATTTT. This translates into CASSFTGGEDTIYF.

The chain uses TRBV6-5 and TRBJ2-6; no reliable D call. The CDR3 runs 13 residues. The germline gives CDR1 MNHEY, CDR2 SVGAGI. V lost 6 bases to trimming and J lost 4 bases, with 7 bases between them. The CDR3 protein is CASRGTGANVLTF. The CDR3 DNA reads TGTGCCAGCAGAGGAACAGGGGCCAACGTCCTGACTTTC.

The rearrangement links TRBV7-3 to TRBJ1-2, with D unresolved. Trimming removed 4 bases at V and 8 bases at J, with 14 bases between. This CDR3 comprises 13 residues. Germline loops: CDR1 SGHTA, CDR2 FQGTGA. The CDR3 loop reads CASSSDGVQGYTF. In nucleotides, the CDR3 is TGTGCCAGCAGCTCAGACGGTGTACAGGGCTACACCTTC.

As for this clone: An end of the junction does not agree with germline; a read error may underlie this. The chain joins TRBV2 to TRBJ1-5, with a possible D match to TRBD1 (5 bases). Germline V gene data show CDR1 as SNHLY and CDR2 as FYNNEI. This CDR3 spans 15 amino acids. The CDR3 nucleotides are TGTGGCAGCTGTGAATGGGGACGGCCGCGTCAACCCCAGCATTTT. It translates to CGSCEWGRPRQPQHF.

The chain is built from TRBV30 and TRBJ1-5, with a weak D call TRBD1 (6 bases). Germline V gives CDR1 GTSNPN, CDR2 SVGIG (reference sequence). Trimming left V 2 bases short and J 4 bases short, with 9 bases between. The CDR3 spans 13 residues. The CDR3 nucleotides are TGTGCCTGGAGTAAGGGGGAAAATCAGCCCCAGCATTTT. It encodes CAWSKGENQPQHF. Looking up the rest from reference TRBV30 and TRBJ1-5 gives the full variable domain: SQTIHQWPATLVQPVGSPLSLECTVEGTSNPNLYWYRQAAGRGLQLLFYSVGIGQISSEVPQNLSASRPQDRQFILSSKKLLLSDSGFYLCAWSKGENQPQHFGDGTRLSIL.